The text below deals with one TCR beta chain. This specimen comes from a study of blood T cell repertoires in COVID-19. Study background: The United States, Italy and Spain provided the acute and convalescent COVID-19 samples. PBMCs, B-cell-depleted T cells, or T cells provided the cDNA or gDNA that made up the material.

As originally analysed: Estimates of nucleated cell counts were drawn from the amplification of reference gene primers. Sequencing used immunoSEQ multiplex PCR; TCRdb keeps in-frame clones, though not all of them. From that table come the V and J calls and clone size; the DNA was used to work out D and trimming. Found here are about 130,000 clones, 85% to 90% of them singletons; the top ten hold 20% to 30%. Trimming pared 6 bases from V and 4 bases from J, leaving 15 bases between. The CDR3 has 14 amino acids. The V gene's germline CDR1 is MNHEY and CDR2 SMNVEV (reference sequence). The sequence was obtained from a woman of 80 years or more with acute or convalescent COVID-19. The material sequenced was peripheral blood. The J gene is TRBJ1-2, the V gene TRBV27; possible D gene TRBD1, 6 bases. The DNA of the CDR3 is TGTGCCAGCAGACTTAATACAGGGTCCTATGGCTACACCTTC. This translates into CASRLNTGSYGYTF.